The clone carrying this TCR beta chain was seen a handful of times. V was trimmed by 4 bases and J by 6 bases, leaving 17 bases between them. Germline CDR1 is MDHEN and CDR2 is SYDVKM. The CDR3 runs 15 residues. TCRdb reanalysed the 5' RACE reads using MiXCR and keeps one entry per CDR3 protein. Of about 890,000 distinct CDR3 sequences in the sample, 9% to 15% were seen once. These data are taken from a study of identical twins. The same data also contributed to another study, on yellow fever vaccine responses in identical twins.

What was sequenced was PBMCs. The chain uses TRBV28 and TRBJ2-3; D is perhaps TRBD1 or TRBD2 (6 bases each). The clonotype was recovered from a woman aged 18-29 years in good health. The chain's CDR3 is CASSWGASVTDTQYF. The CDR3 nucleotides are TGTGCCAGCAGTTGGGGGGCTAGCGTCACGGATACGCAGTATTTT.